This T cell receptor (beta chain) was captured in a study of OX40 agonist ivuxolimab in advanced cancers. The study in broad terms: Ivuxolimab was a fully human IgG2 agonistic monoclonal antibody targeting the costimulatory receptor OX40 (CD134). Intravenous ivuxolimab was administered to patients every 2 weeks at six dose levels: 0.01, 0.1, 0.3, 1.5, 3 and 10 mg/kg. Among the roughly 52 dose-escalation patients, 19 had hepatocellular carcinoma, about 15 melanoma, 9 renal cell carcinoma and 9 head and neck cancer. The dose-escalation cohort was roughly 80% male with a mean age of about 65 years, ranging from roughly 20 to 80. Patients were allowed to have had prior anti-PD-1, anti-PD-L1 or anti-CTLA-4 therapy, and 40% of the dose-escalation patients had been treated with checkpoint inhibitors. Partial responses were achieved by three dose-escalation patients, of whom one had hepatocellular carcinoma and two had cutaneous melanoma. Peripheral TCRbeta sequencing was intended to test whether TCR sequence diversity was altered and clonal T-cell expansion was caused by ivuxolimab. The paper reports the monotherapy dose-escalation portion (N = 52 patients) of the phase I ivuxolimab trial. Points the paper makes about the study in general: Low levels of normalized T-cell clonal expansion were also shown by some nonresponding patients. The antigen specificity of the clonally expanded peripheral T cells was not determined. At doses of 0.1 to 3.0 mg/kg, clonal expansion of both CD4+ and CD8+ blood T cells was observed from baseline to week 6. In partial responders in the 0.1-3.0 mg/kg groups, normalized peripheral clonal expansion was found to be among the lowest, especially among CD8+ T cells. After ivuxolimab, more expanded clones were found on average in CD8+ T cells than in CD4+ T cells.

Reading the germline V gene (reference sequence) gives CDR1 LNHDA and CDR2 SQIVND. Relative to germline, V is 3 bases shorter and J is 5 bases shorter, with 14 bases between their ends. Measured from the cysteine to the phenylalanine, the CDR3 is 15 residues long. The sequence is cut down to CDR3 DNA, 45 bases in frame from base 1. Patients with autoimmune disease history or receiving systemic immunosuppression were excluded from the trial. Peripheral blood for TCR sequencing was collected from all dose cohorts at baseline, on cycle 4 day 1, and on cycle 7 day 1. Samples were obtained from an open-label, multicenter, first-in-human phase I dose-escalation trial of ivuxolimab. The trial enrolled adults with locally advanced or metastatic head and neck squamous cell, hepatocellular, melanoma or renal cell carcinoma. Before TCR sequencing, CD4+ T cells and CD8+ T cells were sorted from peripheral blood as separate populations.

To sequence the TCRbeta CDR3 region, genomic DNA was isolated from the sorted cells. The immunoSEQ Assay was used to sequence the TCRbeta CDR3 regions. Drawn from immuneACCESS, this table holds only the in-frame rearrangements with V and J called that TCRdb kept. Clones are partly lost; checked studies trace under half to an unresolved V gene and leave the rest unexplained. A total of approximately 80,000 clones appear in this sample, over 75% of them only once. The ten largest clones add up to about 0.6% of the sample. To note about this clone: What this receptor recognizes is not known. Base qualities are not recorded, but no much larger clone differs from it by a single base.

The starting material was CD4+ or CD8+ T cells sorted from blood, obtained in a trial of the OX40 agonist ivuxolimab. This clonotype originated in an adult with an advanced solid tumor such as melanoma, head and neck, liver or kidney cancer. The chain links TRBV19 with TRBJ1-5; no D gene can be assigned with confidence. The DNA reads as follows: TGTGCCAGTAGTATGATGGGGATAGTCGATCAGCCCCAGCATTTT. Its coded protein is CASSMMGIVDQPQHF.